This is a list of T cell receptor beta chains from one sample in a study of T-cell memory formation after mild COVID-19. TCRdb reanalysed the 5' RACE reads using MiXCR and keeps one entry per CDR3 protein. The sample yields 250,000 to 400,000 distinct CDR3 sequences, approximately 14% seen once. Sequenced: PBMCs or a T cell subset sorted from them (not recorded which). All receptors come from a man aged 18 to 35 who had mild COVID-19 (a few samples of this study predate the infection). Cell type and time point are not known. The CDR3 runs from the conserved cysteine through the conserved F or W. D genes are given only for firm matches. Some rows have no size entry. The others give once, few or many, or a class for an expanded clone.

TRBJ2-1 NA TRBV5-1 few TGCGCCAGCAGCTTGTACGAGGGGGTGGTTGAGCAGTTCTTC CASSLYEGVVEQFF
TRBJ2-1 NA TRBV2 few TGTGCCAGCAGTGATCAGGGCTTTAGCAATGAGCAGTTCTTC CASSDQGFSNEQFF
TRBJ2-5 NA TRBV6-6 NA TGTGCCAGCAGTCTAGGGCCGGGGCTCCAAGAGACCCAGTACTTC CASSLGPGLQETQYF
TRBJ2-7 NA TRBV7-2 many TGTGCCAGCAGCCCGGGGGCCACGTCCTACGAGCAGTACTTC CASSPGATSYEQYF
TRBJ2-5 TRBD1 TRBV27 NA TGTGCCAGCAGTCCAAGACAGGGGGTAGTGGAGACCCAGTACTTC CASSPRQGVVETQYF
TRBJ2-5 TRBD2 TRBV3-1 few TGTGCCAGCAGCGACACTCTAGCGGTACAAGAGACCCAGTACTTC CASSDTLAVQETQYF
TRBJ2-1 TRBD2 TRBV28 NA TGTGCCAGCAGTTTCAGCGGGGGGGCCCTCAATGAGCAGTTCTTC CASSFSGGALNEQFF
TRBJ1-2 NA TRBV7-9 few TGTGCCAGCAGCTTAAGTTTGTCAGCCTATGGCTACACCTTC CASSLSLSAYGYTF
TRBJ2-7 NA TRBV27 few TGTGCCAGCGGGCGACTCTACTACGAGCAGTACTTC CASGRLYYEQYF
TRBJ2-5 TRBD2 TRBV7-9 few TGTGCCAGCAGCTTGCGGGTGTTCGGGGGGGCTTTAGAGACCCAGTACTTC CASSLRVFGGALETQYF
TRBJ1-2 NA TRBV11-2 few TGTGCCAGCAGCTTAGATTTCTACTATGGCTACACCTTC CASSLDFYYGYTF
TRBJ1-5 NA TRBV7-2 NA TGTGCCAGCAGTCTTGACGGGACAACCAATCAGCCCCAGCATTTT CASSLDGTTNQPQHF
TRBJ2-5 TRBD2 TRBV5-1 few TGCGCCAGCAGCTTGGGACTAGCGGGGGGACTCCGGGAGACCCAGTACTTC CASSLGLAGGLRETQYF
TRBJ1-1 NA TRBV24-1 NA TGTGCCACCAGTGAAAACAAGAACACTGAAGCTTTCTTT CATSENKNTEAFF
TRBJ2-3 TRBD1 TRBV4-1 many TGCGCCAGCAGCCCCCGGGACAGAAGCACAGATACGCAGTATTTT CASSPRDRSTDTQYF
TRBJ1-2 NA TRBV4-3 NA TGCGCCAGCAGCCAACCCGGGACTTCGCAAGGCTACACCTTC CASSQPGTSQGYTF
TRBJ2-1 NA TRBV12-3/TRBV12-4 NA TGTGCCAGCAGCAAACCGGGACGGTCCTACAATGAGCAGTTCTTC CASSKPGRSYNEQFF
TRBJ1-4 NA TRBV3-1 NA TGTGCCAGCAGCCGTGGGGACGGCCGCTTTAATGAAAAACTGTTTTTT CASSRGDGRFNEKLFF
TRBJ2-4 TRBD1 TRBV20-1 many TGCAGTGCTGGGACAGAAAACATTCAGTACTTC CSAGTENIQYF
TRBJ2-2 TRBD1 TRBV5-5 few TGTGCCAGCAGCTTGACAGGGGGACTCGGGGAGCTGTTTTTT CASSLTGGLGELFF
TRBJ2-7 NA TRBV7-9 many TGTGCCAGCAGCAGACGGGGACAGACTAGCTCCTACGAGCAGTACTTC CASSRRGQTSSYEQYF
TRBJ1-2 NA TRBV12-3/TRBV12-4 NA TGTGCCAGCAGTCCGCGGCCCCATGGCTACACCTTC CASSPRPHGYTF
TRBJ2-3 TRBD2 TRBV7-3 many TGTGCCAGCAGCTCGGGAGGACTAGCGGGGGGCACAGATACGCAGTATTTT CASSSGGLAGGTDTQYF
TRBJ2-7 NA TRBV12-3/TRBV12-4 NA TGTGCCAGCAGTTGGGGACGGCTGGGTATCTACGAGCAGTACTTC CASSWGRLGIYEQYF
TRBJ2-5 TRBD1 TRBV5-6 few TGTGCCAGCAGCTTGGGGACAGGGTATTGGGAGACCCAGTACTTC CASSLGTGYWETQYF
TRBJ2-5 NA TRBV11-2 few TGTGCCAGCAGCGGAGAGGGACCACAGCAAGAGACCCAGTACTTC CASSGEGPQQETQYF
TRBJ2-3 TRBD2 TRBV10-3 many TGTGCCACCAAGGGGGGACTAGCGGTCGAAAGGGGCACAGATACGCAGTATTTT CATKGGLAVERGTDTQYF
TRBJ1-5 NA TRBV19 few TGTGCCAGCGCCCTAAATTGGCAGGCCCGTTACGATGGTCAGCCCCAGCATTTT CASALNWQARYDGQPQHF
TRBJ1-3 NA TRBV9 NA TGTGCCAGCAGCCCCTCGGCCGGGGCCGGAAACACCATATATTTT CASSPSAGAGNTIYF
TRBJ2-3 TRBD1 TRBV12-3/TRBV12-4 NA TGTGCCAGCACCCCCTGGACAGGGCCAGATACGCAGTATTTT CASTPWTGPDTQYF
TRBJ1-2 NA TRBV7-3 NA TGTGCCAGCAGCTCCAACCCCGGACGGGTCTTCGGCTACACCTTC CASSSNPGRVFGYTF
TRBJ2-1 NA TRBV4-2 few TGTGCCAGCAACGGTGGAGGGGGCGTAAATGGTGAGCAGTTCTTC CASNGGGGVNGEQFF
TRBJ2-1 NA TRBV24-1 few TGTGCCACCAGTGAGCCAGGGTTGTTTGAGCAGTTCTTC CATSEPGLFEQFF
TRBJ2-3 NA TRBV5-1 medium-sized TGCGCCAGCAGCCCCGACCGCACAGATACGCAGTATTTT CASSPDRTDTQYF
TRBJ2-3 NA TRBV24-1 few TGTGCCACCAGTGATAGGACGGAATTCACAGATACGCAGTATTTT CATSDRTEFTDTQYF
TRBJ2-7 NA TRBV7-2 few TGTGCCAGCGGTCAGGCGGGGGCATACGAGCAGTACTTC CASGQAGAYEQYF
TRBJ2-7 NA TRBV5-4 NA TGTGCCAGCAGCTTGCAACCGGGGGACTACGAGCAGTACTTC CASSLQPGDYEQYF
TRBJ1-5 NA TRBV12-3/TRBV12-4 few TGTGCCAGCAGTCCTAAAGGACGGCTCAATCAGCCCCAGCATTTT CASSPKGRLNQPQHF
TRBJ1-1 TRBD1 TRBV25-1 NA TGTGCCAGCAGTGATGACAGGGGCTTGAACACTGAAGCTTTCTTT CASSDDRGLNTEAFF
TRBJ2-7 NA TRBV29-1 NA TGCAGCGCCCTGGACAGAAGAAGCTACGAGCAGTACTTC CSALDRRSYEQYF
TRBJ2-5 TRBD2 TRBV12-3/TRBV12-4 many TGTGCCAGCAGTTTTCGCGGGGGGATGGAGACCCAGTACTTC CASSFRGGMETQYF
TRBJ1-1 NA TRBV18 few TGTGCCAGCTCCCGGTTCCGGAACACTGAAGCTTTCTTT CASSRFRNTEAFF
TRBJ1-1 NA TRBV18 many TGTGCCAGCTCACCACTTTCGGACCTCACTGAAGCTTTCTTT CASSPLSDLTEAFF
TRBJ2-4 NA TRBV5-8 few TGTGCCAGCAGCTTGGGCCGTATAGCCAAAAACATTCAGTACTTC CASSLGRIAKNIQYF
TRBJ2-1 NA TRBV25-1 few TGTGCCAGCAGTCCGGGGCCAGGGAACAATGAGCAGTTCTTC CASSPGPGNNEQFF
TRBJ2-5 TRBD1 TRBV25-1 few TGTGCCAGCAGACAGGGGGCTCAAGAGACCCAGTACTTC CASRQGAQETQYF
TRBJ2-3 TRBD2 TRBV7-8 few TGTGCCAGCAGCCACCGGTCCGGGGGGGCGACCGATACGCAGTATTTT CASSHRSGGATDTQYF
TRBJ2-1 NA TRBV12-3/TRBV12-4 NA TGTGCCAGCAGTTTCGCGTATGAGCAGTTCTTC CASSFAYEQFF
TRBJ2-1 NA TRBV4-3 NA TGCGCCAGCAGCCCGGTCCTGACATCCTACAATGAGCAGTTCTTC CASSPVLTSYNEQFF
TRBJ1-5 TRBD1 TRBV6-5 few TGTGCCAGCAGTGGCAGGGGGCTTCGGCAGCCCCAGCATTTT CASSGRGLRQPQHF
TRBJ1-1 NA TRBV4-2 NA TGTGCCAGCAGCCTGCAGACGAGTGAAGCTTTCTTT CASSLQTSEAFF
TRBJ1-1 NA TRBV7-2 many TGTGCCAGCAGCCCCTTCGGCTTGAACACTGAAGCTTTCTTT CASSPFGLNTEAFF